This TCR beta chain was captured by sequencing in a study of blood T cells in healthy people across ages (dated by TCRdb to about 2015). Study-level background: In model experiments, template switching captured about one uniquely barcoded TCR beta cDNA molecule for every two T cells. The donors were divided into four age groups: young (average about 15 years), middle-aged (over 35), aged (around 59) and long-lived (82). Using deep sequencing normalized with unique cDNA molecular identifiers, the study measured how TCR beta repertoire diversity changes with age. Two additional independent replicas of 1 million unique cDNA reads from the same blood draw were analyzed for two donors (one aged 18 to 30 and one aged 80 or older).

Concerning this clonotype: Its antigen is unknown. No clone much larger than this one lies a single base away; base qualities are absent.

Counted from cysteine to phenylalanine, this CDR3 has 12 amino acids. The entry retains the CDR3 DNA only, 36 bases that are in frame from base 1. For CDR1 and CDR2, the germline V gene lists SQVTM and ANQGSEA. Deletion took 4 bases off V and 11 bases off J, with a span of 17 bases between the germline ends. The full study reports these points: As age increased, observed TCR beta diversity per million T cells dropped in a roughly linear way, and a significant reduction was already evident by age 40. Estimates of total diversity based on one million sequenced T cells were regarded as lower bounds and as underestimates. A strong correlation was found between observed TCR beta diversity and the percentage of naive T cells measured by flow cytometry. Because donor CMV infection status was unknown, age-related changes in expanded clonotypes were potentially confounded. The long-lived group showed more naive CD4+ T cells, fewer expanded clones and increased TCR diversity than the aged group, suggesting age selection. Bulk unsorted PBMC profiling prevented conclusive comparison of naive and antigen-experienced compartments.

Library generation was performed with 5' RACE. Sequencing relied on an Illumina HiSeq 2500. A second PCR of roughly 6 to 11 cycles was run with a J-beta primer mix and a sample-barcoded 5' primer. Each TCR beta cDNA molecule received a unique molecular identifier from a template-switch 5' adaptor carrying 12 random nucleotides. Each sample yielded at least 2.5 million CDR3-containing paired-end reads. The Mint cDNA synthesis kit, primed by a TRBC-specific oligonucleotide, was used to synthesize first-strand cDNA from all RNA. All cDNA was treated with uracil-DNA glycosylase and then went through a first 18-cycle PCR with the universal primers M1SS and BC2_uni_R. From the authors' description of their analysis: Each sample was normalized by randomly selecting 1 million high-quality reads, each carrying a distinct molecular identifier. Reads with shared molecular identifiers were discarded instead of being binned into consensus sequences. MiTCR, set to a Q25 quality threshold and the strictest error-elimination algorithm, was used for CDR3 identification, clonotype clustering and error correction. A nonparametric unseen species model with Euler transformation was used to estimate a lower bound on total TCR beta diversity. In-frame beta chains were kept once TCRdb had trimmed the public reads at Q25 with fastp and called clones with MiXCR. Duplicate CDR3 protein sequences are folded into a single record with the most common DNA and genes. Clone size and V and J calls follow TCRdb, not the original study. In this sample the table shows some 890,000 distinct CDR3 sequences, about 28% of which occur a single time. In total, the top ten clones hold about a tenth of the sample.

Donors were around 37 systemically healthy Caucasian individuals from Russia aged roughly 6 to 100 years. Each donor gave roughly 11 milliliters of peripheral blood, drawn into EDTA-treated Vacutainer tubes. Ficoll-Paque density-gradient centrifugation was used to isolate PBMCs, with at least 7 million per sample. Trizol reagent was used to extract total RNA from PBMCs, with at least 5.5 micrograms per sample. Naive CD45RAhigh/CD27high T cell percentages were measured by flow cytometry on a PBMC aliquot from every donor. The same data also went into a second study, on T cells of mothers and their children. The second study's authors report: The donors were nine systemically healthy Caucasian individuals, made up of three mothers and their six children. cDNA synthesis used all of the extracted RNA, with approximately 1.6 ug of RNA in each 15 ul reaction. Sample barcodes and 2-4 random nucleotides were added via the M1S primer in the second PCR. Each mother yielded over 10 million TCR beta CDR3 reads and each child 2.5 million to 3 million reads. TCR recombination output is similarly shaped by thymic selection in related and unrelated pairs, with a minor effect exerted by inherited differences. Related mother-child pairs always showed normalized repertoire overlap that was slightly higher than in unrelated mother-child pairs, though the difference was never significant. Persistent microchimeric T cell clones were not detected, at a sensitivity of about 100 clones per million clonotypes. Deep NGS was used in the study to compare the TCR beta repertoires of mothers and children and to look for features that separate related mother-child pairs from unrelated individuals. Mothers averaged about 40 +/- 4 years of age and children averaged roughly 12 +/- 4 years. Libraries were sequenced on Illumina HiSeq 2000 with 100+100 nt paired-end reads after adapter ligation with NEBNext reagents. To prevent cross-contamination, the mother and child libraries were prepared a month apart and were sequenced in separate runs. For each donor, between about 450,000 and 2,300,000 distinct TCR beta clonotypes were identified. Naive TCR beta clonotypes were estimated from low-frequency clonotypes matched to each donor's FACS-determined naive share, without sorting.

This chain joins TRBV29-1 to TRBJ1-1; no D gene is confidently identified. Material for sequencing was blood. The origin of this receptor is a woman aged 40 to 55 in good health. The nucleotide sequence reads TGCAGCGTTGTCCCACCCGGCGGCCAGGCTTTCTTT. The translation is CSVVPPGGQAFF. With all but the CDR3 taken from the reference TRBV29-1 and TRBJ1-1 genes, the full variable domain is: SAVISQKPSRDICQRGTSLTIQCQVDSQVTMMFWYRQQPGQSLTLIATANQGSEATYESGFVIDKFPISRPNLTFSTLTVSNMSPEDSSIYLCSVVPPGGQAFFGQGTRLTVV.